The sequence of this T cell receptor (beta chain) was determined in a study of T cell responses to AZD1222 COVID-19 vaccine. Background on the study: Second doses that came at about 4 or about 12 weeks were put together.

Study results and limitations: The study sampled repertoires only after the peak T cell response. Spike-specific TCR breadth and depth both grew after two AZD1222 doses. Clonal diversity may have been underestimated in mostly white British donors.

A word on this clone: The antigen is undetermined.

The protocol was immunoSEQ multiplex PCR, while the TCRdb copy is restricted to in-frame clones and leaves out a portion. The table has some 150,000 clones, under 95% seen once. The starting material was peripheral blood, obtained on day 0 of AZD1222 vaccination. This receptor was taken from an adult in good health.

CDR3 sequence: CASSPGFLGNQPQHF. The CDR3 DNA follows: TGTGCCAGTAGTCCAGGGTTTCTAGGCAATCAGCCCCAGCATTTT. The V call is TRBV19, the J call TRBJ1-5; possibly TRBD1 for D (5 bases). V dropped 5 bases and J dropped 2 bases, with 13 bases sitting between them. The CDR3 has 15 amino acids. CDR1 is LNHDA and CDR2 is SQIVND in the germline V gene (reference sequence).